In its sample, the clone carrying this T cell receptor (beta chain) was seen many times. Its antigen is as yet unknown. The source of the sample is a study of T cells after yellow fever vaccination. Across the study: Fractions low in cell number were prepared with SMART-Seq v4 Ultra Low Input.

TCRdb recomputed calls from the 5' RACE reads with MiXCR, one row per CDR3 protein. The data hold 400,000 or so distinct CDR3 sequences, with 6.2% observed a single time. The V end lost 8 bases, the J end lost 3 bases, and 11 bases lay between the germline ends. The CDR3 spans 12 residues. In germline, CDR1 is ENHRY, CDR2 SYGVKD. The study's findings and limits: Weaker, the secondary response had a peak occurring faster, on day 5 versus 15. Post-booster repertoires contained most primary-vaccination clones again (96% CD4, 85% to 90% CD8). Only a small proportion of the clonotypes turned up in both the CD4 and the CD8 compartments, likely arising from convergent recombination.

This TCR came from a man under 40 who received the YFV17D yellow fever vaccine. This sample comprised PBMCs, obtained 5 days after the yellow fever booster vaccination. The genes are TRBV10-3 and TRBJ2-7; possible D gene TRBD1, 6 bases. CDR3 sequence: CAIRTDSYEQYF. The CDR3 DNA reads TGTGCCATCCGGACAGATAGCTACGAGCAGTACTTC.